This TCR beta chain was sequenced in a study of blood T cells in healthy people across ages. The overall study: About one barcoded beta molecule per two T cells came from capture by template switching. Study observations and caveats: The authors considered diversity estimates from one million T cells to be underestimates. Long-lived donors had more naive CD4+ cells and higher diversity than aged donors.

Regarding this clonotype: Its antigen is unknown.

A second PCR of 7 to 11 cycles used a sample-barcoded 5' primer and a J-beta primer mix. TCRdb itself ran the 5' RACE reads through MiXCR, one entry per CDR3 protein. The sample gives roughly 1.5 million distinct CDR3 sequences, approximately 39% of which show up once; around 4% is in the top ten. Germline lookup yields CDR1 SGHAT and CDR2 FQDESV (reference sequence). Trimming cost V 2 bases and J 8 bases, with 19 bases left between them. This CDR3 spans 16 amino acids. The clonotype comes from a woman aged 18-30 years in good health. Input material: blood. This rearrangement joins TRBV11-1 to TRBJ2-1; D not resolved. The CDR3 coding sequence is TGTGCCAGCAGCTTAAATTTGGTGCGGTCGGTCGATGAGCAGTTCTTC. Its protein is CASSLNLVRSVDEQFF.